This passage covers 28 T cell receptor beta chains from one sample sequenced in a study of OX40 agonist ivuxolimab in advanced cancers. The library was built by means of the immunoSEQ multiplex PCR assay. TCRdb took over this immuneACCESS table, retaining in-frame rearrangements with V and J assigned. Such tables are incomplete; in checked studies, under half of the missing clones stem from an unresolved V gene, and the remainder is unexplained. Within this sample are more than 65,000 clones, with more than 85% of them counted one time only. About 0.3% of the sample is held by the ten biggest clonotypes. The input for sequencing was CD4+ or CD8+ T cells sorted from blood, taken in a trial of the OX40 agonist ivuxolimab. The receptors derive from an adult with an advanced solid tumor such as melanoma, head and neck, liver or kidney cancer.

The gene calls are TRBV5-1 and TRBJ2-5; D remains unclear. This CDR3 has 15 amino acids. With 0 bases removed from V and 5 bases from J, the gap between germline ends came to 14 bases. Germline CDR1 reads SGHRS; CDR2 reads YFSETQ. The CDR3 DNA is TGCGCCAGCAGCTTGGTTTCAGGTTTAGGGGAGACCCAGTACTTC. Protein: CASSLVSGLGETQYF.

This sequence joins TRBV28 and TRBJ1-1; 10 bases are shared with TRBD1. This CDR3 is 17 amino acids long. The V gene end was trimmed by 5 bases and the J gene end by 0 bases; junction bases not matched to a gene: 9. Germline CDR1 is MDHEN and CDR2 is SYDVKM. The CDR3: CASSLGQGINMNTEAFF. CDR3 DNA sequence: TGTGCCAGCAGTCTGGGACAGGGGATTAATATGAACACTGAAGCTTTCTTT.

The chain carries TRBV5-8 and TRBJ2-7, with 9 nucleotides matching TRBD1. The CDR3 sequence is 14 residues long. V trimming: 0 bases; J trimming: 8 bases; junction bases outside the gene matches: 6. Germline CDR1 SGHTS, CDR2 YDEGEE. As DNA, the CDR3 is TGTGCCAGCAGCTTGGCCGGGACAGGGCCTCAGCAGTACTTC. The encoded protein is CASSLAGTGPQQYF.

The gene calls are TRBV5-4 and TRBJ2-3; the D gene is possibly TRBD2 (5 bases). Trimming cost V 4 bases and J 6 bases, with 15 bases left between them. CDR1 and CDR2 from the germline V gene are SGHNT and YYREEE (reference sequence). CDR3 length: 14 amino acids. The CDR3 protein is CASSSPLVLDTQYF. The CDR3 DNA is TGTGCCAGCAGCAGCCCACTAGTTCTGGATACGCAGTATTTT.

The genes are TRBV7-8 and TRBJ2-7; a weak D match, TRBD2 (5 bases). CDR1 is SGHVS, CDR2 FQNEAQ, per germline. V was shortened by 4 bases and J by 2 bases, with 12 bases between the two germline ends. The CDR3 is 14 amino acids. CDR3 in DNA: TGTGCCAGCAGCTCGGCGGGTTATACCTACGAGCAGTACTTC. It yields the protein CASSSAGYTYEQYF.

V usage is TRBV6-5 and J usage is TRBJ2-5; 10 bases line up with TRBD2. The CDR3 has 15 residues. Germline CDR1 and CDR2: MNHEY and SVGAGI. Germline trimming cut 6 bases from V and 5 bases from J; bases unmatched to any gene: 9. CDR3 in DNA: TGTGCCAGCAGAGGACTAGCGGAGGGGGGGGAGACCCAGTACTTC. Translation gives CASRGLAEGGETQYF.

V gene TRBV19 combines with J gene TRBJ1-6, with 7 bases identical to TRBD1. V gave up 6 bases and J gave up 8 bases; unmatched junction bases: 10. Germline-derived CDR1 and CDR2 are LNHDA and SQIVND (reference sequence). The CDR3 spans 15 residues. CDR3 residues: CASRVTGTEHSPLHF. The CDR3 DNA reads TGTGCCAGTAGAGTAACCGGGACAGAACATTCACCCCTCCACTTT.

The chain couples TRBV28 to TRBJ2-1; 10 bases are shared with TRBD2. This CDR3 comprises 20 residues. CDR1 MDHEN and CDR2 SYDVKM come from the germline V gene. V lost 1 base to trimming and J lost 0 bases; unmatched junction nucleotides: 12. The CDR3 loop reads CASSLYRRTSGYLSYNEQFF. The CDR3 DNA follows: TGTGCCAGCAGTTTATATCGTCGGACTAGCGGATACCTCTCCTACAATGAGCAGTTCTTC.

Here the CDR3 DNA reads TGTGCCAGCAGTTTAAAGCAGGAAGCTTTCTTT. Its protein product is CASSLKQEAFF. The chain carries TRBV28 and TRBJ1-1, with D unresolved. The V end was cut by 2 bases, the J end by 8 bases, with 6 bases between. Germline CDR1 reads MDHEN; CDR2 reads SYDVKM. The CDR3 has 11 residues.

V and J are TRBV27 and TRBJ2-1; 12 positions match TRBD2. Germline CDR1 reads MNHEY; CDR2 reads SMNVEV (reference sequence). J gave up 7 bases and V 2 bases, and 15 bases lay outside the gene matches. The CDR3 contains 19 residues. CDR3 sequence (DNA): TGTGCCAGCAGTTTAGGGGGACTAGCGGGTATTGGGGCGGAAAATGAGCAGTTCTTC. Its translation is CASSLGGLAGIGAENEQFF.

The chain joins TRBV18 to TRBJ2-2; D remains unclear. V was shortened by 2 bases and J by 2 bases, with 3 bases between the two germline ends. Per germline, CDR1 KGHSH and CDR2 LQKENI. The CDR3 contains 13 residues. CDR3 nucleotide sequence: TGTGCCAGCTCACCAATTAACACCGGGGAGCTGTTTTTT. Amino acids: CASSPINTGELFF.

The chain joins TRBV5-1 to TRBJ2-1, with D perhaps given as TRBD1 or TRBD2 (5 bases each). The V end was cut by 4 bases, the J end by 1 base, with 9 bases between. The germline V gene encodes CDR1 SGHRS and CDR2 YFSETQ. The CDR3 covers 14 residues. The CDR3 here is CASSVRESYNEQFF. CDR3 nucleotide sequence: TGCGCCAGCAGCGTCAGGGAGTCCTACAATGAGCAGTTCTTC.

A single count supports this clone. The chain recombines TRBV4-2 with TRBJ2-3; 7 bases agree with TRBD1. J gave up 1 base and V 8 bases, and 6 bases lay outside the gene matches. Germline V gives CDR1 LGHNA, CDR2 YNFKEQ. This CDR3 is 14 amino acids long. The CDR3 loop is CASRGGVRTDTQYF. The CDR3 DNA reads TGTGCCAGCCGAGGGGGCGTACGCACAGATACGCAGTATTTT.

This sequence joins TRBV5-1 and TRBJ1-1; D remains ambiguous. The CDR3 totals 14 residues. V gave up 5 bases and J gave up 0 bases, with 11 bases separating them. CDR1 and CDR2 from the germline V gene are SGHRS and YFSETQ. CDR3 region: CASSRVGMNTEAFF. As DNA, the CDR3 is TGCGCCAGCAGTAGGGTAGGCATGAACACTGAAGCTTTCTTT.

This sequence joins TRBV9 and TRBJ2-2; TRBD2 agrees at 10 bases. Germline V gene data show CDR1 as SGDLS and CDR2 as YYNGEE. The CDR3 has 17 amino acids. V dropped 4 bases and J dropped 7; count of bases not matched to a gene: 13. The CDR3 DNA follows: TGTGCCAGCAGCCCCCATAATAGCGGGAGGTTCGGCGGGGAGCTGTTTTTT. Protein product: CASSPHNSGRFGGELFF.

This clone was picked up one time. CDR3: CASSRLGDTLYEQYF. The DNA of the CDR3 is TGTGCCAGTAGTAGACTGGGGGATACCCTCTACGAGCAGTACTTC. The chain employs TRBV19 and TRBJ2-7; the D gene could be TRBD1 or TRBD2 (5 bases each). Germline CDR1 and CDR2: LNHDA and SQIVND (reference sequence). V shed 4 bases and J shed 3 bases, with 16 bases lying between them. The CDR3 covers 15 residues.

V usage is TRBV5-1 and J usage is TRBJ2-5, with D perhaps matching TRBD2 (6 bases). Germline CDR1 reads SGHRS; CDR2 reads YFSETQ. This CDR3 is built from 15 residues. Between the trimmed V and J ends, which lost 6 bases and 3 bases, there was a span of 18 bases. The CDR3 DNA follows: TGCGCCAGCACCAAGGGTACGGGAGAGGAAGAGACCCAGTACTTC. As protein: CASTKGTGEEETQYF.

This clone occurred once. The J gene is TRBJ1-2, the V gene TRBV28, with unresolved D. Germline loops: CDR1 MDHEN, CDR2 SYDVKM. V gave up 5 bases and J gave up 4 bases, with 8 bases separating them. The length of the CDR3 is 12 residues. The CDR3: CASSVPLYGYTF. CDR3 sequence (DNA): TGTGCCAGCAGTGTCCCACTCTATGGCTACACCTTC.

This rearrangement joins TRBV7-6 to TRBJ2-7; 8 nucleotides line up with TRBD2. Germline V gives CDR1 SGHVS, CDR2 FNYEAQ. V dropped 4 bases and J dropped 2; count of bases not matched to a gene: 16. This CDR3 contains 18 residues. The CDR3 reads CASSSLGGQAGAPYEQYF. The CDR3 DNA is TGTGCCAGCAGCTCCCTTGGGGGGCAAGCGGGAGCTCCCTACGAGCAGTACTTC.

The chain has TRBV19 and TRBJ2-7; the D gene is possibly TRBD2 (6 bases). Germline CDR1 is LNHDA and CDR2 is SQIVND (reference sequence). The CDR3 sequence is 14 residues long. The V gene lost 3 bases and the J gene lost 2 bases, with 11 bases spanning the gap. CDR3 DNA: TGTGCCAGTAGTATTTCGCGGGGAACCTACGAGCAGTACTTC. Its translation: CASSISRGTYEQYF.

The CDR3 reads CASSPWAGTYNEQFF. The CDR3 DNA is TGCGCCAGCAGCCCTTGGGCGGGGACGTACAATGAGCAGTTCTTC. The chain has TRBV5-1 and TRBJ2-1; tentatively, D is TRBD2 (6 bases). Germline lookup yields CDR1 SGHRS and CDR2 YFSETQ. The CDR3 contains 15 residues. V lost 4 bases, J lost 4 bases, and 15 bases lay in between.

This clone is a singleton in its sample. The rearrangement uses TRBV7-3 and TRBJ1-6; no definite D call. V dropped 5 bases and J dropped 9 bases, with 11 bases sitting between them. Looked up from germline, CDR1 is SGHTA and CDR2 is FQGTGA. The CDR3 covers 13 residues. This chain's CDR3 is CASSLLGGSPLHF. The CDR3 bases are TGTGCCAGCAGCCTCCTAGGTGGTTCACCCCTCCACTTT.

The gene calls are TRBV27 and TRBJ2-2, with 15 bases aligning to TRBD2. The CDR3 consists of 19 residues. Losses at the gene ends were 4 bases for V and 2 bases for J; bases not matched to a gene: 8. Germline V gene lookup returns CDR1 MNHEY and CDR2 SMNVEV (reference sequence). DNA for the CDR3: TGTGCCAGCAGTTACGGGACTAGCGGGAGGTGGTTAAACACCGGGGAGCTGTTTTTT. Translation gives CASSYGTSGRWLNTGELFF.

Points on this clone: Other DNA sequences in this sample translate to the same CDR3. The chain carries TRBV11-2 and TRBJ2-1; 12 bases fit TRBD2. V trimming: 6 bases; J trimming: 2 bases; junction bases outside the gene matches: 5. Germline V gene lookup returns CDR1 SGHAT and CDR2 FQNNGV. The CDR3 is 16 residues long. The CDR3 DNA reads TGTGCCAGCAGGAGGACTAGCGGGATTACCTACAATGAGCAGTTCTTC. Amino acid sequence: CASRRTSGITYNEQFF.

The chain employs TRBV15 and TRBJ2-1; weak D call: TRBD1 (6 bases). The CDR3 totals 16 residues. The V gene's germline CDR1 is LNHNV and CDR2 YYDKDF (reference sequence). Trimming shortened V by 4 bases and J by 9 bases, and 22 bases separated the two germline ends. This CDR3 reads CATSIGKDRFSGEQFF. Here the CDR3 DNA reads TGTGCCACCAGCATCGGTAAGGACAGATTCAGCGGTGAGCAGTTCTTC. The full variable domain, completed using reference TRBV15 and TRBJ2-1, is DAMVIQNPRYQVTQFGKPVTLSCSQTLNHNVMYWYQQKSSQAPKLLFHYYDKDFNNEADTPDNFQSRRPNTSFCFLDIRSPGLGDTAMYLCATSIGKDRFSGEQFFGPGTRLTVL.

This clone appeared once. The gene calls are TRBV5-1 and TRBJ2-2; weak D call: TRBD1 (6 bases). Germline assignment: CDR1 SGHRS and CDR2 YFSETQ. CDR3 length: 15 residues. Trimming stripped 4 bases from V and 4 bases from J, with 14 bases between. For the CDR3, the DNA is TGCGCCAGCAGCCCAGACAGGCACCCCACCGGGGAGCTGTTTTTT. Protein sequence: CASSPDRHPTGELFF.

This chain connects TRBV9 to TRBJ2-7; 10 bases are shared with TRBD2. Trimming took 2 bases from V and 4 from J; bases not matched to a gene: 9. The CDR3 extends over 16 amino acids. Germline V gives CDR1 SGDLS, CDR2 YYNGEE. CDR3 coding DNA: TGTGCCAGCAGCGTCTTTAGCGGGAGGCCACGGTACGAGCAGTACTTC. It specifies CASSVFSGRPRYEQYF. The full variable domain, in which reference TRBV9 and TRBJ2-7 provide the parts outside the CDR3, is DSGVTQTPKHLITATGQRVTLRCSPRSGDLSVYWYQQSLDQGLQFLIQYYNGEERAKGNILERFSAQQFPDLHSELNLSSLELGDSALYFCASSVFSGRPRYEQYFGPGTRLTVT.

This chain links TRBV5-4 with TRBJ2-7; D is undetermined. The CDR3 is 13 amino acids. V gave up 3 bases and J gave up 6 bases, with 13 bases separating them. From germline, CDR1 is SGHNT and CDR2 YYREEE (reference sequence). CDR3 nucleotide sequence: TGTGCCAGCAGCTCGAACTCAGCAGGCGAGCAGTACTTC. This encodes CASSSNSAGEQYF.